This T cell receptor beta chain appears in the sequencing data of a study of blood T cell repertoires in COVID-19. Assay used: immunoSEQ multiplex PCR; TCRdb lists only in-frame clones, some missing. The table includes about 100,000 clones, about 88% detected once. The CDR3 runs to 16 residues. The junction had 5 bases not matched to a gene; V was cut back by 6 bases and J by 4 bases. The germline V gene has CDR1 ENHRY and CDR2 SYGVKD. The chain employs TRBV10-3 and TRBJ2-3; 15 bases match TRBD2. Sequenced sample: peripheral blood. This receptor was obtained from a man older than 75 with active or convalescent COVID-19. The CDR3, as DNA: TGTGCCATCAGAACGGGACTAGCGGGAGGCCCAGATACGCAGTATTTT. It encodes CAIRTGLAGGPDTQYF.